These T cell receptor beta chains were read from a single sample in a study of shared clonotypes between healthy human individuals. Produced via immunoSEQ multiplex PCR; TCRdb's table is partial and in-frame only. The data contain some 2,400,000 clones, under 97% of them singletons. Sequenced: naive CD4+ T cells sorted from blood. These receptors were obtained from a man aged 18 to 30 in good health. Each CDR3 is given with its conserved first and last residue. The D gene is left open where the match is weak. Size is stated for part of the rows, as once, few or many counts, or as a class when the clone is expanded.

d_call	j_call	cdr3_length	clone_size	v_call	cdr3_nt	cdr3_aa
NA	TRBJ2-1	12	NA	TRBV5-1	TGCGCCAGCAGGGGGAACTACAATGAGCAGTTCTTC	CASRGNYNEQFF
NA	TRBJ2-5	13	NA	TRBV10-2	TGCGCCAGCAGTACAGGGCGCGGGGAGACCCAGTACTTC	CASSTGRGETQYF
NA	TRBJ2-3	15	NA	TRBV7-9	TGTGCCAGCAGCTTATTGGAGGTACCGGGGGATACGCAGTATTTT	CASSLLEVPGDTQYF
NA	TRBJ1-1	14	NA	TRBV27	TGTGCCAGCAGTTTCAGGGAGGAGGGGACTGAAGCTTTCTTT	CASSFREEGTEAFF
NA	TRBJ1-2	13	few	TRBV10-1	TGCGCCAGCAGTGAGAGGAGGGAGGTTGGCTACACCTTC	CASSERREVGYTF
NA	TRBJ2-7	14	NA	TRBV6-1	TGTGCCAGCGTGGGGACGGCAGAAGTCATCGAGCAGTACTTC	CASVGTAEVIEQYF
TRBD1	TRBJ2-7	12	NA	TRBV30	TGTGCCTGTACACAGGGGCCAGGAGAGCAGTACTTC	CACTQGPGEQYF
TRBD1	TRBJ1-1	11	NA	TRBV29-1	TGCAGCGGTGGACAGGGCACTGAAGCTTTCTTT	CSGGQGTEAFF
TRBD2	TRBJ2-3	17	once	TRBV7-3	TGTGCCAGCAGTCAAAGGACTAGCGGGGGCCGCACAGATACGCAGTATTTT	CASSQRTSGGRTDTQYF
TRBD2	TRBJ2-1	16	NA	TRBV2	TGTGCCAGCAGTGCCTTAGCGGGGACCTCCTACAATGAGCAGTTCTTC	CASSALAGTSYNEQFF
TRBD1	TRBJ2-5	15	NA	TRBV10-3	TGTGCCATCGGGACAGGGGACGTTTCAGAAGAGACCCAGTACTTC	CAIGTGDVSEETQYF
TRBD2	TRBJ2-7	13	once	TRBV6-5	TGTGCCAGCAAACCGGGAGGGCCCTACGAGCAGTACTTC	CASKPGGPYEQYF
NA	TRBJ1-1	15	once	TRBV29-1	TGCAGCGTTGTAATAGATTACATCTGGGGCACTGAAGCTTTCTTT	CSVVIDYIWGTEAFF
TRBD2	TRBJ2-7	15	NA	TRBV7-9	TGTGCCAGCAGCTTGATCACTAGCGGCCCCTACGAGCAGTACTTC	CASSLITSGPYEQYF
NA	TRBJ2-5	15	NA	TRBV7-2	TGTGCCAGCAGCCCCTACGGGAACAGGGAAGAGACCCAGTACTTC	CASSPYGNREETQYF
NA	TRBJ1-1	12	NA	TRBV30	TGTGCCTGGAAGCTCAGGACTACTGAAGCTTTCTTT	CAWKLRTTEAFF
TRBD1	TRBJ1-2	13	NA	TRBV2	TGTGCCAGCAGCTCACAGGGGGACTATGGCTACACCTTC	CASSSQGDYGYTF
NA	TRBJ2-4	12	NA	TRBV5-4	TGTGCCAGCAGCACGAGTCTTGGGATTCAGTACTTC	CASSTSLGIQYF
NA	TRBJ2-7	14	NA	TRBV6-5	TGTGCCAGCAGGCAACAGGGGATTGGGGGGGAGCAGTACTTC	CASRQQGIGGEQYF
NA	TRBJ2-5	10	NA	TRBV12-1	TGTGCCAGCAGCTTTGAGGTGAAGTACTTC	CASSFEVKYF
NA	TRBJ1-1	14	NA	TRBV10-1	TGCGCCAGCAGTGAACGGACTTCGAACACTGAAGCTTTCTTT	CASSERTSNTEAFF
NA	TRBJ2-3	13	NA	TRBV5-1	TGCGCCAGCAGCCTTCGGGCCACAGATACGCAGTATTTT	CASSLRATDTQYF
NA	TRBJ1-5	15	NA	TRBV7-9	TGTGCCAGCAGCTTAGATGGGGTTTCCAATCAGCCCCAGCATTTT	CASSLDGVSNQPQHF
TRBD1	TRBJ1-4	16	NA	TRBV5-1	TGCGCCAGCAGCTTTAATCCAGGGGGAACTAATGAAAAACTGTTTTTT	CASSFNPGGTNEKLFF
NA	TRBJ1-6	14	NA	TRBV19	TGTGCCAGTAGTGCCCGGGAGCCGAATTCACCCCTCCACTTT	CASSAREPNSPLHF
NA	TRBJ2-2	14	NA	TRBV27	TGTGCCAGCAGTTTCTGGACGAACACCGGGGAGCTGTTTTTT	CASSFWTNTGELFF
TRBD1	TRBJ1-1	13	NA	TRBV19	TGTGCCAGTCAACAACAGGGGAGGACTGAAGCTTTCTTT	CASQQQGRTEAFF
TRBD2	TRBJ2-3	15	NA	TRBV5-4	TGTGCCAGCAGCTCGCGGGGGGGAAGCACAGATACGCAGTATTTT	CASSSRGGSTDTQYF
NA	TRBJ2-2	17	NA	TRBV10-3	TGTGCCATCAGTCGGCTACCTGACTCGCCGAACACCGGGGAGCTGTTTTTT	CAISRLPDSPNTGELFF
NA	TRBJ1-1	14	NA	TRBV7-9	TGTGCCAGCAGCTCGCCCGGGACACGGCTTGAAGCTTTCTTT	CASSSPGTRLEAFF
NA	TRBJ1-2	14	once	TRBV6-5	TGTGCCAGCAGTTACCGGGACGGGTCCTATGGCTACACCTTC	CASSYRDGSYGYTF
NA	TRBJ2-1	15	NA	TRBV4-2	TGTGCCAGCAGCCAAGGGGACTCGATGTACAATGAGCAGTTCTTC	CASSQGDSMYNEQFF
TRBD1	TRBJ1-1	13	NA	TRBV18	TGTGCCAGCTCGCGGGACAGGAACACTGAAGCTTTCTTT	CASSRDRNTEAFF
TRBD1	TRBJ2-1	14	NA	TRBV27	TGTGCCAGCAGTTCGGGACAGTCCTACAATGAGCAGTTCTTC	CASSSGQSYNEQFF
TRBD2	TRBJ2-5	16	NA	TRBV5-4	TGTGCCAGCAGCTTAAGCTTAGCGGGAGTAAGAGAGACCCAGTACTTC	CASSLSLAGVRETQYF
NA	TRBJ1-4	17	NA	TRBV10-1	TGCGCCAGCAGTTCCTTCAACAGGGATGCAGATTGTGAAAAACTGTTTTTT	CASSSFNRDADCEKLFF
NA	TRBJ1-4	17	NA	TRBV18	TGTGCCAGCTCACCCCTCGTTCGGACGGAGGGTAATGAAAAACTGTTTTTT	CASSPLVRTEGNEKLFF
TRBD2	TRBJ2-3	18	NA	TRBV14	TGTGCCAGCAGCCACCTATGGACTAGCGGGATTAGCACAGATACGCAGTATTTT	CASSHLWTSGISTDTQYF
TRBD2	TRBJ2-3	17	NA	TRBV4-1	TGCGCCAGCAGACCGGGGACTAGCGGGACCCTCACAGATACGCAGTATTTT	CASRPGTSGTLTDTQYF
NA	TRBJ2-2	15	NA	TRBV2	TGTGCCAGCAGAACAGGGAGTTCGAACACCGGGGAGCTGTTTTTT	CASRTGSSNTGELFF
NA	TRBJ2-1	14	NA	TRBV5-1	TGCGCCAGCAGCTTGGTGGCGGGGGCTAATGAGCAGTTCTTC	CASSLVAGANEQFF
NA	TRBJ1-2	13	NA	TRBV6-5	TGTGCCAGCAGTTTATCGGGGTTTGGTGGCTACACCTTC	CASSLSGFGGYTF
NA	TRBJ1-6	13	NA	TRBV27	TGTGCCAGCAGTTTATCCTATAATTCACCCCTCCACTTT	CASSLSYNSPLHF
TRBD1	TRBJ1-1	14	NA	TRBV2	TGTGCCAGCAGTCCTACAGGGGCAGTCACTGAAGCTTTCTTT	CASSPTGAVTEAFF
NA	TRBJ1-1	14	NA	TRBV10-2	TGCGCCAGCCGCTTGAGTGGGGGAAACACTGAAGCTTTCTTT	CASRLSGGNTEAFF
NA	TRBJ2-5	14	NA	TRBV19	TGTGCCAGTAGTCTAGGGTCCGCGGGAGAGACCCAGTACTTC	CASSLGSAGETQYF
TRBD2	TRBJ2-1	17	NA	TRBV5-4	TGTGCCAGCAGCTTGATGTATAGCGGGAGGGCCCACAATGAGCAGTTCTTC	CASSLMYSGRAHNEQFF
TRBD1	TRBJ1-4	15	NA	TRBV4-3	TGCGCCAGCAGCGAGGGACAGGGATCGAATGAAAAACTGTTTTTT	CASSEGQGSNEKLFF
NA	TRBJ1-3	17	NA	TRBV9	TGTGCCAGCAGCGTAGGTGGCCTCATAAGCTCTGGAAACACCATATATTTT	CASSVGGLISSGNTIYF
TRBD1	TRBJ1-1	13	NA	TRBV19	TGTGCCAGTAGTGTTGGACAGGACACTGAAGCTTTCTTT	CASSVGQDTEAFF
TRBD1	TRBJ2-4	16	once	TRBV2	TGTGCCAGCAGACAACAGGGGGCAGGGGCCAAAAACATTCAGTACTTC	CASRQQGAGAKNIQYF
TRBD1	TRBJ2-2	16	once	TRBV4-3	TGCGCCAGCAGCCAAGCTGGGACAGGGAGATCCGGGGAGCTGTTTTTT	CASSQAGTGRSGELFF